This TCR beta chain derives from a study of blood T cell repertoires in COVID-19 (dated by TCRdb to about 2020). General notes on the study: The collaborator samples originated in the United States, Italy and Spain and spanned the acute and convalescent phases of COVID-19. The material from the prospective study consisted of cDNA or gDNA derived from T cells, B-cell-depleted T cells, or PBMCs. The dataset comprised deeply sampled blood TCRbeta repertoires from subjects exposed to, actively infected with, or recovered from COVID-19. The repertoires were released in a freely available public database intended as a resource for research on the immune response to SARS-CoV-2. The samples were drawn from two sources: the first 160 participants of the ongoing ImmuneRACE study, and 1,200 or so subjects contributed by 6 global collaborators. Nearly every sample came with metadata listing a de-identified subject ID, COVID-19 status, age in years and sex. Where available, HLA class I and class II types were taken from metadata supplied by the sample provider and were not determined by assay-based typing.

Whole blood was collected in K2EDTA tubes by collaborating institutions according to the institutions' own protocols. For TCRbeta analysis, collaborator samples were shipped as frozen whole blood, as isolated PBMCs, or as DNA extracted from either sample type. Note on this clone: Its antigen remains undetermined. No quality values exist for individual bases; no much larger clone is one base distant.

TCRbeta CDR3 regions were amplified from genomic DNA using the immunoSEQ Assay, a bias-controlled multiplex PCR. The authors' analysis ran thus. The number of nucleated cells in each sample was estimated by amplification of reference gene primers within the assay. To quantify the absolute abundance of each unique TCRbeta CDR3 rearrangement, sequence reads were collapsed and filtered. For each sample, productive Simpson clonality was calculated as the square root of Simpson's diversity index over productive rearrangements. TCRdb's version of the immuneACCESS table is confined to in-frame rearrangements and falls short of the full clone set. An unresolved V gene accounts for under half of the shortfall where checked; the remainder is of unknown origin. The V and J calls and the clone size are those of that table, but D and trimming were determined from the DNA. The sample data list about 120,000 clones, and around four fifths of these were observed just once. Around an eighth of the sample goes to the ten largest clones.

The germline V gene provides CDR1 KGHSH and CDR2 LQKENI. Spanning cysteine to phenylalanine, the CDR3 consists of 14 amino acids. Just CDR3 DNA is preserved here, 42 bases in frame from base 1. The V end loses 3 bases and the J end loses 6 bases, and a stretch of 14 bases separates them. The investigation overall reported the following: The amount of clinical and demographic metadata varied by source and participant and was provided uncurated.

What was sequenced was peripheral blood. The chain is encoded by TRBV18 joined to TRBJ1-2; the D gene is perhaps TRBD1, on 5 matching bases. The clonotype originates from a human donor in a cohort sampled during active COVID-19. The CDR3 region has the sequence CASSPDQGGNGYTF. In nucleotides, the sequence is TGTGCCAGCTCACCGGACCAGGGAGGCAATGGCTACACCTTC. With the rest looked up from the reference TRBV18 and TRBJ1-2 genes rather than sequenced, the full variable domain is NAGVMQNPRHLVRRRGQEARLRCSPMKGHSHVYWYRQLPEEGLKFMVYLQKENIIDESGMPKERFSAEFPKEGPSILRIQQVVRGDSAAYFCASSPDQGGNGYTFGSGTRLTVV.